Presented here are 18 T cell receptor beta chains from one specimen sequenced in a study of neurological immune-mediated disorders (dated by TCRdb to about 2019). The library came from 5' RACE. Reads for this sample came from an Illumina HiSeq 2500. TCRdb reran the public reads through fastp at Q25 and MiXCR, keeping productive beta chains. Records with the same CDR3 protein are collapsed into one entry carrying the most frequent genes and DNA. The sample table lists about 66,000 distinct CDR3 sequences, less than 4% of them with a count of one. Together, the top ten hold approximately 1.3% of the sample. The sample comprised PBMCs. These receptors all stem from a man younger than 40 with multiple sclerosis.

This clonotype was seen ten or more times. The gene calls are TRBV12-3 or TRBV12-4 and TRBJ2-5; unclear D gene. The CDR3 length is 11 residues. V lost 6 bases, J lost 1 base, and 3 bases lay in between. CDR3 protein: CASRLQETQYF. The CDR3 coding sequence is TGTGCCAGCAGACTCCAAGAGACCCAGTACTTC.

The chain links TRBV5-1 to TRBJ1-1, with D tentatively TRBD1 (5 bases). Per germline, CDR1 SGHRS and CDR2 YFSETQ. V was clipped by 0 bases and J by 6 bases, with 9 bases between them. The CDR3 contains 13 residues. CDR3 sequence reads: CASSLARGPEAFF. In DNA, the CDR3 is TGCGCCAGCAGCTTGGCCCGGGGCCCTGAAGCTTTCTTT.

This clonotype was recorded many times. The chain links TRBV18 to TRBJ2-4; TRBD1 might be the D (6 bases). CDR3 length: 14 amino acids. V gave up 0 bases and J gave up 10 bases, with 13 bases separating them. Germline V lookup: CDR1 KGHSH, CDR2 LQKENI. As DNA, the CDR3 is TGTGCCAGCTCACCACCGGCCAGAGACAGGATTCAGTACTTC. Its protein product is CASSPPARDRIQYF. Together with reference TRBV18 and TRBJ2-4, the CDR3 gives the full variable domain: NAGVMQNPRHLVRRRGQEARLRCSPMKGHSHVYWYRQLPEEGLKFMVYLQKENIIDESGMPKERFSAEFPKEGPSILRIQQVVRGDSAAYFCASSPPARDRIQYFGAGTRLSVL.

The table lists this clonotype with many counts. The genes are TRBV20-1 and TRBJ2-3, with no clear D. Germline V gene sequence: CDR1 DFQATT, CDR2 SNEGSKA (reference sequence). The V end lost 3 bases, the J end lost 6 bases, and 7 bases lay between the germline ends. The CDR3 has 11 residues. The CDR3 loop is CSASRLDTQYF. Written as DNA, the CDR3 is TGCAGTGCTAGTCGTTTGGATACGCAGTATTTT.

This clonotype was counted ten times or more. This sequence joins TRBV7-9 and TRBJ2-5; D possibly matches TRBD1 or TRBD2 (5 bases each). Germline-derived CDR1 and CDR2 are SEHNR and FQNEAQ (reference sequence). Trimming cost V 5 bases and J 2 bases, with 12 bases left between them. CDR3 length equals 14 residues. CDR3 protein: CASSREWGQETQYF. The DNA for the CDR3 is TGTGCCAGCAGCCGAGAGTGGGGGCAAGAGACCCAGTACTTC.

This clonotype has just a few counts. The chain employs TRBV5-6 and TRBJ1-2; 12 nucleotides match TRBD1. V trimming: 4 bases; J trimming: 7 bases; junction bases outside the gene matches: 5. Germline assignment: CDR1 SGHDT and CDR2 YYEEEE. The CDR3 runs to 14 residues. CDR3 in DNA: TGTGCCAGCAGCCCCGGGACAGGGGGCCCTGGCTACACCTTC. The encoded protein is CASSPGTGGPGYTF.

The table lists this clonotype with many counts. The chain links TRBV5-1 to TRBJ2-3; D not certain. CDR1 is SGHRS, CDR2 YFSETQ, per germline. With 1 base removed from V and 2 bases from J, the gap between germline ends came to 2 bases. The CDR3 is 12 amino acids. The CDR3 sequence: CASSLLTDTQYF. DNA of the CDR3: TGCGCCAGCAGCTTGCTCACAGATACGCAGTATTTT.

This clonotype has ten or more counts. The genes are TRBV20-1 and TRBJ2-3; possibly TRBD1 for D (6 bases). V lost 1 base to trimming and J lost 4 bases, with 6 bases between them. CDR3 size: 12 residues. Germline-derived CDR1 and CDR2 are DFQATT and SNEGSKA (reference sequence). The CDR3 nucleotides read TGCAGTGCTAGAGGGACAGCAGATACGCAGTATTTT. Translated: CSARGTADTQYF.

This clonotype was seen ten or more times. The chain combines TRBV20-1 with TRBJ1-4, with D perhaps matching TRBD1 (6 bases). The V gene lost 0 bases and the J gene lost 7 bases, with 15 bases spanning the gap. The V gene's germline CDR1 is DFQATT and CDR2 SNEGSKA (reference sequence). There are 15 residues in the CDR3. The CDR3 sequence is CSARDRKGGGEKLFF. The CDR3 DNA reads TGCAGTGCTAGAGATCGGAAGGGGGGCGGTGAAAAACTGTTTTTT.

This clonotype was counted at least ten times. The J gene is TRBJ2-1, the V gene TRBV6-2 or TRBV6-3; 10 nucleotides align to TRBD2. The germline V gene has CDR1 MNHEY and CDR2 SVGEGT. The CDR3 sequence is 14 residues long. The J segment lost 6 bases and the V segment lost 7 bases, leaving 6 bases of the junction unmatched. CDR3 bases: TGTGCCAGCATTCCTAGCGGGGGAGTCAATGAGCAGTTCTTC. Translation gives CASIPSGGVNEQFF.

The sample holds many counts of this clonotype. J is TRBJ1-2 and V is TRBV9; unclear D gene. Germline V lookup: CDR1 SGDLS, CDR2 YYNGEE. V lost 0 bases and J lost 7, with 10 bases in between. The CDR3 has 13 residues. The CDR3 nucleotides read TGTGCCAGCAGCGTAGAGGCCGGGGTTGGCTACACCTTC. It yields the protein CASSVEAGVGYTF.

Ten or more counts support this clonotype. This chain uses TRBV5-6 with TRBJ2-1; possibly TRBD1 or TRBD2 for D (5 bases each). CDR1 and CDR2 (germline): SGHDT, YYEEEE. The CDR3 covers 16 residues. V was trimmed by 0 bases and J by 7 bases, leaving 17 bases between them. CDR3 DNA sequence: TGTGCCAGCAGCTTGGCCGCAGGGTGGGGGTGGAATGAGCAGTTCTTC. This sequence encodes CASSLAAGWGWNEQFF.

This clonotype has a count of ten or more. The chain uses TRBV20-1 and TRBJ1-5; D gene uncertain. CDR3 length equals 14 residues. With 4 bases removed from V and 2 bases from J, the gap between germline ends came to 12 bases. Germline loops: CDR1 DFQATT, CDR2 SNEGSKA (reference sequence). The CDR3 coding sequence is TGCAGTGCTAATGCCTTTCGGGGCAATCAGCCCCAGCATTTT. It is translated as CSANAFRGNQPQHF.

This clonotype was counted between two and nine times. The chain carries TRBV12-3 or TRBV12-4 and TRBJ1-1; D is possibly TRBD1 (5 bases). V shed 6 bases and J shed 1 base, with 9 bases lying between them. The CDR3 covers 13 residues. The CDR3 loop reads CASSRQSNTEAFF. CDR3 DNA sequence: TGTGCCAGCAGCAGACAGTCGAACACTGAAGCTTTCTTT.

This clonotype showed up just a few times. V usage is TRBV12-2 and J usage is TRBJ2-3; the DNA was not compared with TRBD1, the D call given in the table. TRBV12-2 is a listed pseudogene. The CDR3 is made up of 16 amino acids. CDR3 in DNA: TGTGCAAGTCGCCCCCTAGGTATCTCATGCACAGATACGCAGTATTTT. Translated, it gives CASRPLGISCTDTQYF.

This clonotype was counted many times. The V gene is TRBV12-3 or TRBV12-4, the J gene TRBJ1-6; possibly TRBD1 for D (6 bases). V was pared by 6 bases and J by 7 bases, with 16 bases between. The CDR3 runs to 15 residues. The CDR3 DNA reads TGTGCCAGCAGATCAAAGGGGGGTGGAAATTCACCCCTCCACTTT. Encoded protein: CASRSKGGGNSPLHF.

This clonotype was counted ten times or more. The chain has TRBV6-5 and TRBJ2-7, with D tentatively TRBD2 (7 bases). Germline CDR1 and CDR2: MNHEY and SVGAGI. V shed 3 bases and J shed 7 bases, with 13 bases lying between them. This CDR3 spans 13 amino acids. Here the CDR3 DNA reads TGTGCCAGCAGTTATGGGGGGGCTTGGGAGCAGTACTTC. Translation: CASSYGGAWEQYF.

The rearrangement links TRBV20-1 to TRBJ2-5, with 8 bases aligning to TRBD2. Germline V CDR1 and CDR2: DFQATT, SNEGSKA (reference sequence). The CDR3 length is 15 residues. Trimming cost V 5 bases and J 2 bases; bases outside gene matches: 10. The CDR3 nucleotides read TGCAGTGCTGATGCGGGAGGACGTCAACAAGAGACCCAGTACTTC. This encodes CSADAGGRQQETQYF.